There are many counts of the clone carrying this T cell receptor (beta chain). This record belongs to a study of human T cells and chemical hapten exposure. V lost 6 bases to trimming and J lost 3 bases, with 7 bases between them. This CDR3 is built from 12 residues. CDR1 SGHRS and CDR2 YFSETQ come from the germline V gene. The time point denotes: pre-sensitization, week 0. As to treatment: therapeutic diphenylcyclopropenone sensitization with weekly scalp DPC. Extraction yielded total RNA from whole blood (unfractionated). A single record per CDR3 protein comes from TCRdb applying MiXCR to the RACE reads. The sample contains around 350,000 distinct CDR3 sequences, 5% to 6.5% of which appear only once.

The receptor was derived from a woman aged 18-29 years with alopecia areata. Some clones in this sample may be carry-over from other donors' samples. The source was whole blood, collected in connection with sensitization to the hapten diphenylcyclopropenone (DPC). The J gene is TRBJ1-3, the V gene TRBV5-1; D not certain. The CDR3 region is CASTIDGNTIYF. CDR3 nucleotide sequence: TGCGCCAGCACCATCGATGGAAACACCATATATTTT.